This paragraph covers one T cell receptor beta chain sequence. Constant-segment primers were used for 5'RACE, and the resulting TCR alpha and TCR beta cDNA libraries carried sample barcodes and UMIs. TCRdb called the 5' RACE reads again in MiXCR, with one record for every CDR3 protein. The sample lists hundreds of thousands of distinct CDR3 sequences, around 21% seen once, with approximately 13% in the top ten. This sample was taken from a study of T-cell memory formation after mild COVID-19. Study in general: In these data, TCR clusters were largely donor specific.

This TCR derives from an adult woman who had mild COVID-19 (a few samples of this study predate the infection). Cell type and time point are not known. The sequenced material came from PBMCs or a T cell subset sorted from them (not recorded which).

The CDR3 DNA follows: TGCAGTGCTAGCCGGGACTACATGGGAGTTGATACGCAGTATTTT. This translates into CSASRDYMGVDTQYF. The chain employs TRBV20-1 and TRBJ2-3; 7 nucleotides match TRBD2. The CDR3 is made up of 15 amino acids. CDR1 is DFQATT and CDR2 is SNEGSKA in the germline V gene (reference sequence). Trimming took 3 bases from V and 6 from J; bases not matched to a gene: 12.